The clone carrying this T cell receptor (beta chain) was counted ten times or more. TCRdb used MiXCR to reprocess the reads, holding one entry per CDR3 protein. Of hundreds of thousands of distinct CDR3 sequences listed, roughly 20% are singletons. This entry is derived from a study of T cell repertoires in cytomegalovirus infection. Study-level information: Evidence of both CMV infection and a matching HLA type came from public TCR beta signatures.

This CDR3 is 14 amino acids long. The V gene lost 0 bases and the J gene lost 10 bases, with 15 bases spanning the gap. Germline V CDR1 and CDR2: MGHRA, YSYEKL. The material sequenced was PBMCs. This clonotype originated in a human donor in good health (CMV status not recorded). Some clones in this sample may be carry-over from other donors' samples. The J gene is TRBJ1-2, the V gene TRBV4-1; D perhaps matches TRBD1 (6 bases). CDR3 amino acids: CASSQDRLTGLYTF. The CDR3 nucleotides read TGCGCCAGCAGCCAAGATCGACTGACAGGACTCTACACCTTC.